A selection of T cell receptor beta chains follows, all from one sample in a study of T cells in Graves' hyperthyroidism and ophthalmopathy. MiXCR, applied by TCRdb to the multiplex PCR reads, yields one record per CDR3 protein. The sample contains roughly 330,000 distinct CDR3 sequences, 15% to 20% of which appear only once. The specimen was blood. Receptor source: a man aged 30 to 39 with Graves' hyperthyroidism. Both conserved end residues are part of each CDR3. The D gene is left open where the match is weak. For some rows the clone size is stated as once, few or many, or as a class when expanded; others skip it.

D,size,J,V,DNA,CDR3
TRBD2,NA,TRBJ2-1,TRBV20-1,TGCAGTGCTTCCGGGACTAGTAAGCTTAGGCGGAATGAGCAGTTCTTC,CSASGTSKLRRNEQFF
NA,many,TRBJ1-5,TRBV30,TGTGCCTGGAGTTACGGCGGCAATCAGCCCCAGCATTTT,CAWSYGGNQPQHF
NA,NA,TRBJ2-3,TRBV7-9,TGTGCCAGCACCCCAGTTCCTAGCACAGATACGCAGTATTTT,CASTPVPSTDTQYF
TRBD1,NA,TRBJ1-2,TRBV5-1,TGCGCCAGCAGCTTGGGTGACAGGGTATTTGGCTACACCTTC,CASSLGDRVFGYTF
NA,NA,TRBJ2-7,TRBV7-9,TGTGCCAGCACTCCGGAAGGGATAGGGGCCCGCGAGCAGTACTTC,CASTPEGIGAREQYF
NA,many,TRBJ2-3,TRBV20-1,TGCAGTGCTAGAGATTACAGCACAGATACGCAGTATTTT,CSARDYSTDTQYF
TRBD2,few,TRBJ2-5,TRBV20-1,TGCAGTGCTAGAGATTCTAGCGGGACCTTATTGGGAGGGGTAGAGACCCAGTACTTC,CSARDSSGTLLGGVETQYF
NA,NA,TRBJ2-1,TRBV27,TGTGCCAGCGGCTATTTATTCTCCCTAGGTTACAATGAGCAGTTCTTC,CASGYLFSLGYNEQFF
NA,few,TRBJ2-2,TRBV5-8,TGTGCCAGCAGCTTGGTGGGGGATTCCGGGGAGCTGTTTTTT,CASSLVGDSGELFF
NA,many,TRBJ2-1,TRBV7-9,TGTGCCAGCACCACCGACACATACAATGAGCAGTTCTTC,CASTTDTYNEQFF
NA,NA,TRBJ2-2,TRBV29-1,TGCAGCGTGGCTCAGGGCACCGGGGAGCTGTTTTTT,CSVAQGTGELFF
TRBD1,many,TRBJ2-3,TRBV20-1,TGCAGTGCTCCGGACAGGGGGATAGCAGATACGCAGTATTTT,CSAPDRGIADTQYF
TRBD2,NA,TRBJ2-1,TRBV7-9,TGTGCCAGCAGCTTTCCGGGACTAGGAGAGCAGTTCTTC,CASSFPGLGEQFF
TRBD2,NA,TRBJ2-3,TRBV4-2,TGTGCCAGCAGCTCTACTAGCGGTTGGGCAGATACGCAGTATTTT,CASSSTSGWADTQYF
TRBD2,many,TRBJ2-3,TRBV7-2,TGTGCCAGCAGCCCCACCGGGGGGGTTAGCAAGTATACGCAGTATTTT,CASSPTGGVSKYTQYF
NA,NA,TRBJ1-5,TRBV5-6,TGTGCCAGCAGCTCTTGGTCGGGGTGGCTCTATAGCAATCAGCCCCAGCATTTT,CASSSWSGWLYSNQPQHF
NA,NA,TRBJ2-6,TRBV14,TGTGCCAGCAGCCTACTCCCAAACTCTGGGGCCAACGTCCTGACTTTC,CASSLLPNSGANVLTF
NA,NA,TRBJ1-5,TRBV7-8,TGTGCCAGCAGCTTAGGAAAAGGTCAATCCGTTCAGCCCCAGCATTTT,CASSLGKGQSVQPQHF
TRBD2,many,TRBJ2-1,TRBV24-1,TGTGCCACCAGTGATTTAGGGGCGGGAGGGAACAACAATGAGCAGTTCTTC,CATSDLGAGGNNNEQFF
NA,many,TRBJ2-1,TRBV7-9,TGTGCCAGCAGCTCATCCGAGGGCGGCTCCTACAATGAGCAGTTCTTC,CASSSSEGGSYNEQFF
TRBD1,many,TRBJ1-1,TRBV18,TGTGCCAGCTCACGGCGCAGGGGGCGGGGCACTGAAGCTTTCTTT,CASSRRRGRGTEAFF
TRBD2,few,TRBJ2-2,TRBV6-2/TRBV6-3,TGTGCCAGTTTCGGGACTAGCGGGATCCCGTTGGGGGAGCTGTTTTTT,CASFGTSGIPLGELFF
TRBD2,many,TRBJ2-7,TRBV28,TGTGCCAGCAGTTTGGCACTAGCGGGAGTTTGGTCCTACGAGCAGTACTTC,CASSLALAGVWSYEQYF
NA,NA,TRBJ1-2,TRBV19,TGTGCCAGTAAAAGGGGCAGGACTAACTATGGCTACACCTTC,CASKRGRTNYGYTF
NA,many,TRBJ2-3,TRBV9,TGTGCCAGCAGCCCCTTCCCCACAGATACGCAGTATTTT,CASSPFPTDTQYF
TRBD1,many,TRBJ1-3,TRBV30,TGTGCCTGGACCCAGGGGGCAGGAGGAAACACCATATATTTT,CAWTQGAGGNTIYF
TRBD1,NA,TRBJ1-1,TRBV3-1,TGTGCCAGCAGCCACAGGACAGGGGTCGAAGCTTTCTTT,CASSHRTGVEAFF
NA,few,TRBJ1-1,TRBV7-3,TGTGCCAGCAGCTCGGTGGTCGGCACTGAAGCTTTCTTT,CASSSVVGTEAFF
TRBD1,many,TRBJ2-3,TRBV5-1,TGCGCCAGCAGCCAGGACAGGGAATTCGATACGCAGTATTTT,CASSQDREFDTQYF
TRBD1,NA,TRBJ1-4,TRBV12-3/TRBV12-4,TGTGCCAGCAGTTATCGGGGACAGCCCACAACTAATGAAAAACTGTTTTTT,CASSYRGQPTTNEKLFF
NA,few,TRBJ2-1,TRBV3-1,TGTGCCAGCAGTCATGACGCCTACAATGAGCAGTTCTTC,CASSHDAYNEQFF
NA,NA,TRBJ2-3,TRBV28,TGTGCCAGCAGTTTATGGGCAAATACGCAGTATTTT,CASSLWANTQYF
TRBD2,NA,TRBJ2-1,TRBV27,TGTGCCAGCAGTTTGAGCGGGAGATGGAATGAGCAGTTCTTC,CASSLSGRWNEQFF
NA,NA,TRBJ2-3,TRBV20-1,TGCAGTGCTAGTACGGGAGCGGGTTTATCGGATACGCAGTATTTT,CSASTGAGLSDTQYF
TRBD2,many,TRBJ2-7,TRBV7-2,TGTGCCAGCAGCTTAAAGGCTAGCGGAAGTCACTCCTACGAGCAGTACTTC,CASSLKASGSHSYEQYF
TRBD2,many,TRBJ2-1,TRBV27,TGTGCCAGCAGTTCGGGACTAGCGCGCAATGAGCAGTTCTTC,CASSSGLARNEQFF